The clone carrying this T cell receptor beta chain has a single count. The trim removed 6 bases at V and 8 bases at J, leaving 14 bases unmatched. The germline V gene encodes CDR1 MNHEY and CDR2 SVGAGI. The CDR3 sequence is 15 residues long. This sample was included in a study of blood T cell repertoires in COVID-19. Whole-study context: Sites in the United States, Italy and Spain provided acute and convalescent COVID-19 samples. T cells, B-cell-depleted T cells, or PBMCs supplied cDNA or gDNA.

In the original workflow: Cell counts per sample came from amplifying reference gene primers. Some clones are missing from TCRdb's copy, which holds only in-frame ones; the method was immunoSEQ multiplex PCR. V and J calls and clone size are those listed in that table; D and trimming were worked out from the DNA. The sample holds roughly 350,000 clones, around 90% seen once. The V gene is TRBV6-5, the J gene TRBJ1-1, with TRBD1 identical over 8 bases. The sample consisted of PBMCs or T cells enriched from blood (not recorded which). This TCR derives from a woman in her twenties or thirties who had recovered from COVID-19. This CDR3 is CASSPSLDRAAEAFF. The CDR3 nucleotides are TGTGCCAGCAGCCCCTCCTTGGACAGGGCAGCCGAAGCTTTCTTT.